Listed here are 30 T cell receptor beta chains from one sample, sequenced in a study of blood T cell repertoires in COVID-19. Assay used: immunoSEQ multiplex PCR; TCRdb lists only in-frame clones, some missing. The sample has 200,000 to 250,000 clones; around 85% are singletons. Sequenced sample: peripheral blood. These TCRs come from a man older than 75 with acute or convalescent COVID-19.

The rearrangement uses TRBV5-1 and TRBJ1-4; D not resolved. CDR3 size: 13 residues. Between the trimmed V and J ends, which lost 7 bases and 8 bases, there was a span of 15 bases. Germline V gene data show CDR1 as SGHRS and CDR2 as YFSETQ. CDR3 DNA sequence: TGCGCCAGCTCAGTGGGGAGAGGAGAAAAACTGTTTTTT. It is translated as CASSVGRGEKLFF.

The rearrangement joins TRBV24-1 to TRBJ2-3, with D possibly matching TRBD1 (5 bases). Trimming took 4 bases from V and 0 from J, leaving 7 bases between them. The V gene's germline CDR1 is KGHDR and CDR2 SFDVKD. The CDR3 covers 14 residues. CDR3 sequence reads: CATSDRASTDTQYF. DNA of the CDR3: TGTGCCACCAGTGACAGGGCGAGCACAGATACGCAGTATTTT.

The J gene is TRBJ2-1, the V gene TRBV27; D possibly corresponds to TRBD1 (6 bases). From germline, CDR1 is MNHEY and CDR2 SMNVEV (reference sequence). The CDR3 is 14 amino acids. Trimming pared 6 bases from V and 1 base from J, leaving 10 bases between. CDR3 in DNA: TGTGCCAGCAGGGAGACAGGTTCCTACAATGAGCAGTTCTTC. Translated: CASRETGSYNEQFF.

DNA for the CDR3: TGTGCCACCCTACTAGCGGGAGCCTACGAGCAGTACTTC. Protein product: CATLLAGAYEQYF. The rearrangement links TRBV6-5 to TRBJ2-7, with 11 positions matching TRBD2. Per the germline V gene, CDR1 is MNHEY and CDR2 is SVGAGI. V was pared by 10 bases and J by 2 bases, with 4 bases of the junction left unmatched. The CDR3 is 13 amino acids.

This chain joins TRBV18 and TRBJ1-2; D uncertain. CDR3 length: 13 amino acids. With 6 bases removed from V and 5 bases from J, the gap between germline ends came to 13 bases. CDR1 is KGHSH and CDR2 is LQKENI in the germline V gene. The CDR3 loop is CASSLGVRYGYTF. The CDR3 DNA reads TGTGCCAGCTCCCTGGGAGTGCGTTATGGCTACACCTTC.

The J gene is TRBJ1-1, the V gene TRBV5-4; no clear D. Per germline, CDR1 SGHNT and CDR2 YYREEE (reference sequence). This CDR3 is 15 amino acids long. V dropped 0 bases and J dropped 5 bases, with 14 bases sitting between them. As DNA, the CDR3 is TGTGCCAGCAGCTTGGCGGCAGACTCCGTGACTGAAGCTTTCTTT. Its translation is CASSLAADSVTEAFF.

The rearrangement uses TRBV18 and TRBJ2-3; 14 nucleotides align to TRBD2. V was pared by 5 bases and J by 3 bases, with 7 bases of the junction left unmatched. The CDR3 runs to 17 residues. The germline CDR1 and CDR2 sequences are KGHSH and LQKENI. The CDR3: CASSSSGLAGGTDTQYF. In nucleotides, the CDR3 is TGTGCCAGCTCATCAAGCGGACTAGCGGGAGGAACAGATACGCAGTATTTT.

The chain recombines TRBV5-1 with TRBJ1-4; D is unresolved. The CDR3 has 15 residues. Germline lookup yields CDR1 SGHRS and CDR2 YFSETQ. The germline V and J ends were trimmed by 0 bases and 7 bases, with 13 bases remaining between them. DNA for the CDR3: TGCGCCAGCAGCTTGGAGGCGGGGAGTCGTGAAAAACTGTTTTTT. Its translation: CASSLEAGSREKLFF.

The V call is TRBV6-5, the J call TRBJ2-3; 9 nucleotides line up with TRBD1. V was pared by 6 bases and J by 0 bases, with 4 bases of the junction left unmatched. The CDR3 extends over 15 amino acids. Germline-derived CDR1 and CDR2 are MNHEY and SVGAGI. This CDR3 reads CASRLDRGSTDTQYF. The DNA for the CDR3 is TGTGCCAGCAGGTTGGACAGGGGAAGCACAGATACGCAGTATTTT.

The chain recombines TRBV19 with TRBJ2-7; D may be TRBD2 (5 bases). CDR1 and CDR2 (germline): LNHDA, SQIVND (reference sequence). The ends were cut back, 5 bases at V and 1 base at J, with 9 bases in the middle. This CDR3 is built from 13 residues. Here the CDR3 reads CASSYGLSYEQYF. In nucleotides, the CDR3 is TGTGCCAGTAGTTATGGACTTTCCTACGAGCAGTACTTC.

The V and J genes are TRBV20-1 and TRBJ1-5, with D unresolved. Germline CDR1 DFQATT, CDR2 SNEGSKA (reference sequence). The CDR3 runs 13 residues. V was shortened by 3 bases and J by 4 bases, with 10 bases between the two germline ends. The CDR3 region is CSASYPGNQPQHF. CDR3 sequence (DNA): TGCAGTGCTAGTTATCCGGGGAATCAGCCCCAGCATTTT.

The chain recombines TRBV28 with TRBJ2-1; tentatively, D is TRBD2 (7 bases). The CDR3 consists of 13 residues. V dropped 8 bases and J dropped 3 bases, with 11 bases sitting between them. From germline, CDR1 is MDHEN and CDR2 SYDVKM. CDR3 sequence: CASCGGLYNEQFF. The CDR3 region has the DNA TGTGCCAGCTGCGGGGGCCTCTACAATGAGCAGTTCTTC.

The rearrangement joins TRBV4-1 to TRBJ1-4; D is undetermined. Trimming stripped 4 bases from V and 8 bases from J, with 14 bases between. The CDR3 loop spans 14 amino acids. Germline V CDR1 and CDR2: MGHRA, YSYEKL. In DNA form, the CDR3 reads TGCGCCAGCAGCCCTGGGGTTGGCGGGGAAAAACTGTTTTTT. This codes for CASSPGVGGEKLFF.

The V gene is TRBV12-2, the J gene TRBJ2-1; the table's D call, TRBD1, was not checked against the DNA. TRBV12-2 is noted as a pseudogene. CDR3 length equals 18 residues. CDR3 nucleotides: TGTGCAAGTCGCTTAGTTCGGACCCGGGACAGCTCGTACAATGAGCAGTTCTTC. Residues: CASRLVRTRDSSYNEQFF.

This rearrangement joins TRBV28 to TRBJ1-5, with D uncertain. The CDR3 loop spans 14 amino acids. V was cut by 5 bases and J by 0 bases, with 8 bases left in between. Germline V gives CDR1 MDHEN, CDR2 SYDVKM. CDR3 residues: CASSPGNSNQPQHF. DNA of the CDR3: TGTGCCAGCAGTCCAGGCAATAGCAATCAGCCCCAGCATTTT. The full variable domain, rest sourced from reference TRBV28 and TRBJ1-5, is DVKVTQSSRYLVKRTGEKVFLECVQDMDHENMFWYRQDPGLGLRLIYFSYDVKMKEKGDIPEGYSVSREKKERFSLILESASTNQTSMYLCASSPGNSNQPQHFGDGTRLSIL.

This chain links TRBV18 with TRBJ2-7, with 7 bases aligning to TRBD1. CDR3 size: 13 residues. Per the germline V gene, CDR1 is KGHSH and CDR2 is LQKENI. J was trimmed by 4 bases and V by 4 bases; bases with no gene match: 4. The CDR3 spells CASSLGTEYEQYF. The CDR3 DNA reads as TGTGCCAGCTCACTCGGGACAGAGTACGAGCAGTACTTC.

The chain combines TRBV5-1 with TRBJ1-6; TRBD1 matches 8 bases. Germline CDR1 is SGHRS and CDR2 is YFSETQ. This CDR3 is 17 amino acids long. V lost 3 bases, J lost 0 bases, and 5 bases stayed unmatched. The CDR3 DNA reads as TGCGCCAGCAGCTATTACAGGGGGGACTCCTATAATTCACCCCTCCACTTT. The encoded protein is CASSYYRGDSYNSPLHF.

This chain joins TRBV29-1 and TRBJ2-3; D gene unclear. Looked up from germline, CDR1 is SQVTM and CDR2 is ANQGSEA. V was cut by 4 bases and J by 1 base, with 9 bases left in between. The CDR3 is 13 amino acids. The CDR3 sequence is CSVVPIGTDTQYF. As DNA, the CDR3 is TGCAGCGTTGTCCCCATAGGCACAGATACGCAGTATTTT.

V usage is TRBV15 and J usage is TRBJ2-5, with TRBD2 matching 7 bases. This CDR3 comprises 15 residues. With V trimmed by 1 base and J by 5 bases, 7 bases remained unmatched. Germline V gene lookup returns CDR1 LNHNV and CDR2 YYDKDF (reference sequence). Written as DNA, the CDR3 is TGTGCCACCAGCAGAGTTATAGCGGGTTCCGAGACCCAGTACTTC. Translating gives CATSRVIAGSETQYF.

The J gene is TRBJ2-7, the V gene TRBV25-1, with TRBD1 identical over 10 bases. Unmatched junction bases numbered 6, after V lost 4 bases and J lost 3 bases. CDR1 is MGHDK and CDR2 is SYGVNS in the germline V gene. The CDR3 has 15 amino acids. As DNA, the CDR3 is TGTGCCAGCAGTGGAATGACAGGGGGCGGCTACGAGCAGTACTTC. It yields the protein CASSGMTGGGYEQYF.

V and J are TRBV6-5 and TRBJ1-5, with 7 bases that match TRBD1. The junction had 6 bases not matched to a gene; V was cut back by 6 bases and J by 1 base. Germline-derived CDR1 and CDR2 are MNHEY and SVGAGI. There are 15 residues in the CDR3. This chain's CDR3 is CASRLTGLSNQPQHF. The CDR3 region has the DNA TGTGCCAGCAGGCTGACAGGGTTGAGCAATCAGCCCCAGCATTTT.

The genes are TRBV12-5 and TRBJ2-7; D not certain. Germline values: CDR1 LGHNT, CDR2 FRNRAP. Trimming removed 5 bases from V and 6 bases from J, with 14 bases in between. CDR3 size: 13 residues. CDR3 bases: TGTGCTAGTGGTCCTCGGCCCACGGGCGAGCAGTACTTC. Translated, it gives CASGPRPTGEQYF.

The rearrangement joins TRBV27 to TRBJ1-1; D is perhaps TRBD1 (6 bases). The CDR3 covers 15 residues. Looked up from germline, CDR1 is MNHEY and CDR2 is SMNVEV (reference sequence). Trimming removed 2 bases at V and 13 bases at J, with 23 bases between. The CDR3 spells CASSLRSSQGGRGFF. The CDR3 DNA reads TGTGCCAGCAGTTTAAGGTCTTCCCAAGGGGGAAGGGGTTTCTTT.

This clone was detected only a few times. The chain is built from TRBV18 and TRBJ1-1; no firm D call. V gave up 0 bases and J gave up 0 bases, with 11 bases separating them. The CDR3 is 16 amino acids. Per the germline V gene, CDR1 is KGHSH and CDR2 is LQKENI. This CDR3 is CASSPPWRPLNTEAFF. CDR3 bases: TGTGCCAGCTCACCACCGTGGCGGCCTTTGAACACTGAAGCTTTCTTT.

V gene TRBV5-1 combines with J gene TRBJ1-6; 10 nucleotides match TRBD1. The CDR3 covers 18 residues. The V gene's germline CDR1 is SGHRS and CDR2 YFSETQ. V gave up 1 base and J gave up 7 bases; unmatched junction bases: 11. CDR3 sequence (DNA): TGCGCCAGCAGCTTGAGACGAAGCGGGGGACAGGGGAATTCACCCCTCCACTTT. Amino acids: CASSLRRSGGQGNSPLHF.

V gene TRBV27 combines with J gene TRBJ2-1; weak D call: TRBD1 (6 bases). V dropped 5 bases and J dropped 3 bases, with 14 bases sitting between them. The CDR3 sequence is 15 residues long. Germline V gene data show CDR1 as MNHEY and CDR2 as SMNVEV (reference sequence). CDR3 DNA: TGTGCCAGCAGTCCGACCGGACAGTACTACAATGAGCAGTTCTTC. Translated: CASSPTGQYYNEQFF.

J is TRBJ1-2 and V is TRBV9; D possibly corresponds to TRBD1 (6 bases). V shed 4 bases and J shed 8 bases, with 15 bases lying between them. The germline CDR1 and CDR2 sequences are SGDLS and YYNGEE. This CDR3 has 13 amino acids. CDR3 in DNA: TGTGCCAGCAGCTCTTACAGGGCGCGCGGCTACACCTTC. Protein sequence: CASSSYRARGYTF.

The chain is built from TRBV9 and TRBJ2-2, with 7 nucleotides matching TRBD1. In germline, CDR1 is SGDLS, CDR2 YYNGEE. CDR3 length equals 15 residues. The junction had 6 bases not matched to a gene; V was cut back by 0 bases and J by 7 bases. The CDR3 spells CASSVGQGVVGELFF. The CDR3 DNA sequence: TGTGCCAGCAGCGTAGGTCAGGGGGTGGTCGGGGAGCTGTTTTTT.

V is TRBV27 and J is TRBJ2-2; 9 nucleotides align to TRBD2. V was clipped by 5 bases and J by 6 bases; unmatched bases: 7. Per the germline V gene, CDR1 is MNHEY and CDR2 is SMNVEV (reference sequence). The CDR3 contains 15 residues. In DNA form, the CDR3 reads TGTGCCAGCAGTACCGTAGCGGGAGTAGCCGGGGAGCTGTTTTTT. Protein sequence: CASSTVAGVAGELFF.

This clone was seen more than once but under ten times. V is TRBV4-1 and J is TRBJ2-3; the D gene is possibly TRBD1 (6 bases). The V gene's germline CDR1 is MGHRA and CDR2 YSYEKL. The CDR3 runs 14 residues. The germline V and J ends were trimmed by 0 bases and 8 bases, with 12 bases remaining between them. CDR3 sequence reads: CASSQDSWGPTQYF. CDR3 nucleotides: TGCGCCAGCAGCCAAGATTCGTGGGGGCCTACGCAGTATTTT.